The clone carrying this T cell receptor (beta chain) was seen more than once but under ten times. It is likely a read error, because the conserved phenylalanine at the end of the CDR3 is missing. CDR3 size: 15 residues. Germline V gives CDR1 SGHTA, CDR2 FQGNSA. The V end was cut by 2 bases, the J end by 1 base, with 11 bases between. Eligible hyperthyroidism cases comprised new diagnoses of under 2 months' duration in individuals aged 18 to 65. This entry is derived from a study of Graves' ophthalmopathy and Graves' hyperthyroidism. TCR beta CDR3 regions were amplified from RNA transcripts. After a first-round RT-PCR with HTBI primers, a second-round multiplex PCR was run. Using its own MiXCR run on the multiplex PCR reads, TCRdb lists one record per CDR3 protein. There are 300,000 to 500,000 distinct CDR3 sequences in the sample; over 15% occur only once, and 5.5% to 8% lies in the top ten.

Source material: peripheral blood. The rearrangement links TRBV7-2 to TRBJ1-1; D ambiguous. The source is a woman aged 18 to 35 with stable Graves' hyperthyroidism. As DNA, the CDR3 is TGTGCCAGCAGCTTAATTTCATCAGCGAACACTGAAGCTTTCCTT. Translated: CASSLISSANTEAFL.